This T cell receptor (beta chain) emerged from a study of T cells in Graves' hyperthyroidism and ophthalmopathy. What was amplified from RNA transcripts were TCR beta CDR3 regions. During a first-round RT-PCR of the TCR CDR3, the HTBI primer set was used. One entry per CDR3 protein results from TCRdb running MiXCR on the multiplex PCR reads. The table shows some 690,000 distinct CDR3 sequences, with around a sixth occurring only once. This CDR3 has 13 residues. Germline CDR1 reads KGHSH; CDR2 reads LQKENI. Trimming shortened V by 4 bases and J by 1 base, and 4 bases separated the two germline ends. This clonotype was seen many times.

The sample comprised blood. The sequence derives from a man aged 45-65 years with Graves' hyperthyroidism. The rearrangement links TRBV18 to TRBJ2-2; D not certain. The CDR3 reads CASSRMNTGELFF. The CDR3 coding sequence is TGTGCCAGCTCACGCATGAACACCGGGGAGCTGTTTTTT.